The 25 T cell receptor beta chains below all came from one sample that was sequenced in a study of T cells after yellow fever vaccination. TCRdb fed the 5' RACE reads into MiXCR, producing one record per CDR3 protein. This sample yields hundreds of thousands of distinct CDR3 sequences, of which 9% to 15% are seen a single time; approximately 15% belongs to the top ten. Here the sequenced sample was PBMCs, taken on the day of the yellow fever booster vaccination. The receptors stem from a young man who received the YFV17D yellow fever vaccine.

This clonotype was detected ten times or more. The J gene is TRBJ2-3, the V gene TRBV9, with unresolved D. The CDR3 is made up of 15 amino acids. Germline V lookup: CDR1 SGDLS, CDR2 YYNGEE. Trimming stripped 2 bases from V and 0 bases from J, with 10 bases between. The CDR3 DNA follows: TGTGCCAGCAGCGTGCGACCCATCAGCACAGATACGCAGTATTTT. Its protein product is CASSVRPISTDTQYF.

In its sample, this clonotype was seen a few times. This chain joins TRBV12-3 or TRBV12-4 and TRBJ1-2; D gene ambiguous. This CDR3 has 13 residues. V was trimmed by 5 bases and J by 6 bases, leaving 13 bases between them. The CDR3 DNA reads TGTGCCAGCAGTGAGAGGGAGATGGATGGCTACACCTTC. Translation: CASSEREMDGYTF.

This chain uses TRBV7-3 with TRBJ2-1; no definite D call. Germline CDR1 SGHTA, CDR2 FQGTGA. This CDR3 is built from 12 residues. V lost 5 bases and J lost 10, with 12 bases in between. For the CDR3, the DNA is TGTGCCAGCAGCGCAAGCCGTGGGGAGCAGTTCTTC. Translation: CASSASRGEQFF.

This chain links TRBV20-1 with TRBJ2-3; the match to TRBD2 covers 14 bases. This CDR3 region has 17 residues. From germline, CDR1 is DFQATT and CDR2 SNEGSKA (reference sequence). The J segment lost 4 bases and the V segment lost 0 bases, leaving 6 bases of the junction unmatched. CDR3 protein: CSAREAGTSGRADTQYF. CDR3 nucleotides: TGCAGTGCTAGAGAAGCCGGGACTAGCGGGAGAGCAGATACGCAGTATTTT.

This clonotype was recorded a few times. The rearrangement joins TRBV4-3 to TRBJ2-1; 10 bases agree with TRBD1. Trimming cost V 4 bases and J 9 bases; bases outside gene matches: 9. Germline values: CDR1 LGHNA, CDR2 YSLEER. The CDR3 sequence is 15 residues long. The CDR3 here is CASSLPGQGRGEQFF. The CDR3 DNA follows: TGCGCCAGCAGCCTTCCGGGACAGGGGCGGGGTGAGCAGTTCTTC.

The J gene is TRBJ1-1, the V gene TRBV12-3 or TRBV12-4, with D unclear. The V end was cut by 3 bases, the J end by 5 bases, with 10 bases between. CDR3 length: 13 residues. The CDR3 sequence is CASSFGPGTEAFF. In DNA form, the CDR3 reads TGTGCCAGCAGTTTTGGGCCGGGGACTGAAGCTTTCTTT.

This clonotype was picked up a small number of times. The chain recombines TRBV6-1 with TRBJ1-1, with a weak D call TRBD1 (5 bases). V lost 6 bases and J 7 bases, leaving 18 bases between the germline ends. Germline V CDR1 and CDR2: MNHNS, SASEGT. This CDR3 is 14 amino acids long. DNA for the CDR3: TGTGCCAGCAGCTCCCTCCTCTTTGGGGGTGAAGCTTTCTTT. Its protein product is CASSSLLFGGEAFF.

The chain carries TRBV12-5 and TRBJ2-2; D not resolved. The CDR3 is 15 residues long. V dropped 6 bases and J dropped 0 bases, with 11 bases sitting between them. CDR1 is LGHNT and CDR2 is FRNRAP in the germline V gene. CDR3 loop: CASGRVPTNTGELFF. The CDR3 DNA reads TGTGCTAGTGGACGTGTCCCCACGAACACCGGGGAGCTGTTTTTT. Supplemented by reference TRBV12-5 and TRBJ2-2, the full variable domain reads DARVTQTPRHKVTEMGQEVTMRCQPILGHNTVFWYRQTMMQGLELLAYFRNRAPLDDSGMPKDRFSAEMPDATLATLKIQPSEPRDSAVYFCASGRVPTNTGELFFGEGSRLTVL.

This rearrangement joins TRBV4-3 to TRBJ2-7; 7 bases match TRBD1. From germline, CDR1 is LGHNA and CDR2 YSLEER. V was clipped by 0 bases and J by 12 bases; unmatched bases: 2. There are 11 residues in the CDR3. The CDR3 loop is CASSQDGTAYF. Here the CDR3 DNA reads TGCGCCAGCAGCCAAGATGGGACAGCGTACTTC.

J is TRBJ2-2 and V is TRBV2; 8 positions match TRBD2. This CDR3 has 13 residues. The germline V gene encodes CDR1 SNHLY and CDR2 FYNNEI. The junction had 3 bases not matched to a gene; V was cut back by 7 bases and J by 5 bases. CDR3 bases: TGTGCCAGCACCGGACTAGCTACCGGGGAGCTGTTTTTT. Translated, it gives CASTGLATGELFF.

This sequence joins TRBV7-2 and TRBJ2-7, with 8 nucleotides matching TRBD2. In germline, CDR1 is SGHTA, CDR2 FQGNSA. J was trimmed by 2 bases and V by 1 base; bases with no gene match: 4. CDR3 length: 15 residues. The chain's CDR3 is CASSLESGSPYEQYF. CDR3 nucleotide sequence: TGTGCCAGCAGCTTAGAAAGCGGGAGCCCCTACGAGCAGTACTTC.

This clonotype has at least ten counts. A junction boundary mismatches the germline segment, possibly from a read error. The rearrangement links TRBV7-2 to TRBJ2-1; D not certain. The CDR3 sequence is 12 residues long. The V gene's germline CDR1 is SGHTA and CDR2 FQGNSA. The chain's CDR3 is CASRLVGNEQFF. The CDR3 DNA reads as TGTGCCAGCAGGTTAGTGGGGAATGAGCAGTTCTTC.

This clonotype occurred many times. The rearrangement uses TRBV6-5 and TRBJ2-5, with D unresolved. The CDR3 has 13 residues. CDR1 is MNHEY, CDR2 SVGAGI, per germline. Trimming cost V 4 bases and J 2 bases, with 8 bases left between them. DNA of the CDR3: TGTGCCAGCAGTTCCCGGAGACAAGAGACCCAGTACTTC. Translated: CASSSRRQETQYF.

The chain has TRBV28 and TRBJ2-7; no clear D gene. The length of the CDR3 is 14 residues. The germline V gene encodes CDR1 MDHEN and CDR2 SYDVKM. Trimming removed 6 bases at V and 2 bases at J, with 14 bases between. The DNA of the CDR3 is TGTGCCAGCAGATCCGTTGCCCCCCCCTACGAGCAGTACTTC. Amino acid sequence: CASRSVAPPYEQYF.

This clonotype came up a few times. CDR3 in amino acids: CASSDRWGLGREKLFF. The CDR3 coding sequence is TGTGCCAGCAGTGACCGATGGGGGCTAGGACGGGAAAAACTGTTTTTT. The chain recombines TRBV25-1 with TRBJ1-4, with a possible D match to TRBD1 (6 bases). With 3 bases removed from V and 8 bases from J, the gap between germline ends came to 19 bases. Germline V gene lookup returns CDR1 MGHDK and CDR2 SYGVNS. The CDR3 is made up of 16 amino acids.

The V and J genes are TRBV12-3 or TRBV12-4 and TRBJ2-2; weak D call: TRBD2 (6 bases). V lost 2 bases and J lost 1, with 11 bases in between. There are 16 residues in the CDR3. The CDR3 DNA reads TGTGCCAGCAGTTTAAGGGCGGGAAAGAACACCGGGGAGCTGTTTTTT. Amino acids: CASSLRAGKNTGELFF.

In DNA, the CDR3 is TGTGCCAGCAGCTTAGCACGGGACAGGGGGACTGATACGCAGTATTTT. Translated: CASSLARDRGTDTQYF. The chain carries TRBV7-2 and TRBJ2-3, with 11 bases fitting TRBD1. The CDR3 totals 16 residues. Germline trimming cut 0 bases from V and 6 bases from J; bases unmatched to any gene: 5. Germline V lookup: CDR1 SGHTA, CDR2 FQGNSA.

This clonotype was seen a handful of times. V usage is TRBV15 and J usage is TRBJ2-1; 12 bases are a match to TRBD2. J gave up 10 bases and V 1 base, and 8 bases lay outside the gene matches. CDR1 LNHNV and CDR2 YYDKDF come from the germline V gene (reference sequence). The CDR3 contains 16 residues. The CDR3 region has the DNA TGTGCCACCAGCAGAGGGGGACTAGCGGGCCGCCCGGAGCAGTTCTTC. Its protein product is CATSRGGLAGRPEQFF.

The chain employs TRBV29-1 and TRBJ1-2; possibly TRBD1 for D (5 bases). Trimming left V 7 bases short and J 5 bases short, with 17 bases between. This CDR3 spans 13 amino acids. Germline V gives CDR1 SQVTM, CDR2 ANQGSEA. CDR3 in amino acids: CSAEAGVGYGYTF. For the CDR3, the DNA is TGCAGCGCCGAGGCGGGGGTTGGATATGGCTACACCTTC.

The gene calls are TRBV2 and TRBJ2-3; D might be TRBD1 (6 bases). The CDR3 runs to 14 residues. V was shortened by 2 bases and J by 0 bases, with 6 bases between the two germline ends. From germline, CDR1 is SNHLY and CDR2 FYNNEI. CDR3 loop: CASSEQGSTDTQYF. In DNA, the CDR3 is TGTGCCAGCAGTGAACAGGGGAGCACAGATACGCAGTATTTT.

This clonotype showed up just a few times. The chain couples TRBV20-1 to TRBJ2-1, with unresolved D. Trimming took 2 bases from V and 4 from J, leaving 12 bases between them. Germline V gene lookup returns CDR1 DFQATT and CDR2 SNEGSKA (reference sequence). The CDR3 spans 14 residues. The CDR3 DNA sequence: TGCAGTGCTAGAAGTAGGGTCGGATACAATGAGCAGTTCTTC. The encoded protein is CSARSRVGYNEQFF.

The genes are TRBV7-2 and TRBJ2-2; TRBD1 matches 8 bases. CDR3 length equals 15 residues. Per germline, CDR1 SGHTA and CDR2 FQGNSA. V trimming: 5 bases; J trimming: 4 bases; junction bases outside the gene matches: 6. The CDR3 loop reads CASSMDRVITGELFF. CDR3 in DNA: TGTGCCAGCAGCATGGACAGGGTGATCACCGGGGAGCTGTTTTTT.

This clonotype was found a few times. This chain links TRBV6-1 with TRBJ2-1; 10 positions match TRBD2. This CDR3 is built from 15 residues. The V gene's germline CDR1 is MNHNS and CDR2 SASEGT. The V gene end was trimmed by 3 bases and the J gene end by 3 bases; junction bases not matched to a gene: 2. The DNA for the CDR3 is TGTGCCAGCAGTGATGGACTAGCGGACTACAATGAGCAGTTCTTC. This sequence encodes CASSDGLADYNEQFF.

There are a few counts of this clonotype. This rearrangement joins TRBV30 to TRBJ2-1; 8 bases match TRBD2. CDR3 length: 15 residues. Per the germline V gene, CDR1 is GTSNPN and CDR2 is SVGIG (reference sequence). The V gene end was trimmed by 0 bases and the J gene end by 9 bases; junction bases not matched to a gene: 10. DNA of the CDR3: TGTGCCTGGAGTGTTTCAGCGGGAGAGATCGGTGAGCAGTTCTTC. Translating gives CAWSVSAGEIGEQFF.

This clonotype has just a few counts. This rearrangement joins TRBV6-2 or TRBV6-3 to TRBJ2-7; D possibly corresponds to TRBD1 (5 bases). The germline V gene encodes CDR1 MNHEY and CDR2 SVGEGT. There are 15 residues in the CDR3. The V and J ends lost 0 bases and 3 bases respectively, with 12 bases between them. In DNA form, the CDR3 reads TGTGCCAGCAGTTACTCTTTGACAGTAAACTACGAGCAGTACTTC. Translating gives CASSYSLTVNYEQYF.